The next 21 T cell receptor beta chains were all read from a single sample in a study of monozygotic twins with inflammatory bowel disease. TCRdb re-analyzed the 5' RACE reads; it lists each CDR3 protein once, without DNA. The clone table shows around 450,000 distinct CDR3 sequences, with the ten largest holding 2.4%. What was sequenced was blood. These receptors all come from a human donor with ulcerative colitis or Crohn's disease, or a healthy co-twin of an affected twin (not recorded which).

The rearrangement uses TRBV7-2 and TRBJ2-5; TCRdb picks TRBD2, but there is no DNA to check that call. In germline, CDR1 is SGHTA, CDR2 FQGNSA. The CDR3 runs 16 residues. This chain's CDR3 is CASSPRLAGVPETQYF. Full variable domain (missing parts from reference TRBV7-2 and TRBJ2-5): GAGVSQSPSNKVTEKGKDVELRCDPISGHTALYWYRQSLGQGLEFLIYFQGNSAPDKSGLPSDRFSAERTGGSVSTLTIQRTQQEDSAVYLCASSPRLAGVPETQYFGPGTRLLVL.

The chain is built from TRBV5-6 and TRBJ2-7; TCRdb reports TRBD1, a call that lacks DNA to check it against. The CDR3 consists of 17 residues. The germline CDR1 and CDR2 sequences are SGHDT and YYEEEE. CDR3 sequence reads: CASSLSTYPTPGYEQYF.

The V gene is TRBV12-3 or TRBV12-4, the J gene TRBJ1-4; without DNA, the TCRdb call of TRBD1 cannot be checked. This CDR3 spans 15 amino acids. CDR3 sequence reads: CASRRQGKGDEKLFF.

The rearrangement links TRBV20-1 to TRBJ2-1; no DNA is available, so the TRBD2 call from TCRdb remains unchecked. Germline V gene sequence: CDR1 DFQATT, CDR2 SNEGSKA (reference sequence). The CDR3 extends over 15 amino acids. The chain's CDR3 is CSARDWGLAGGEQFF.

The V call is TRBV12-3 or TRBV12-4, the J call TRBJ1-5; TCRdb names TRBD1, which stays unverified in the absence of DNA. The CDR3 is 13 amino acids. This chain's CDR3 is CASSTGLLQPQHF.

V and J are TRBV20-1 and TRBJ1-2; as DNA is missing, the TRBD1 call by TCRdb cannot be tested. This CDR3 is 11 amino acids long. Germline CDR1 reads DFQATT; CDR2 reads SNEGSKA (reference sequence). The CDR3 region is CSAGTSQGNTF.

The chain has TRBV5-1 and TRBJ2-7; there is no DNA to check the TCRdb D call of TRBD1. CDR3 length: 13 amino acids. Germline loops: CDR1 SGHRS, CDR2 YFSETQ. This CDR3 reads CASSPSEGYEQYF.

V gene TRBV7-9 combines with J gene TRBJ1-2; TCRdb designates TRBD1, a call that cannot be tested without DNA. Germline values: CDR1 SEHNR, CDR2 FQNEAQ (reference sequence). The CDR3 is 14 amino acids. CDR3 region: CISARSGTGDGYTF. The complete variable domain, with remaining parts taken from reference TRBV7-9 and TRBJ1-2, reads DTGVSQNPRHKITKRGQNVTFRCDPISEHNRLYWYRQTLGQGPEFLTYFQNEAQLEKSRLLSDRFSAERPKGSFSTLEIQRTEQGDSAMYLCISARSGTGDGYTFGSGTRLTVV.

V is TRBV5-1 and J is TRBJ2-6. The V gene's germline CDR1 is SGHRS and CDR2 YFSETQ. This CDR3 spans 14 amino acids. This CDR3 is CASSLVSGANVLTF.

The chain carries TRBV20-1 and TRBJ2-1. CDR1 is DFQATT, CDR2 SNEGSKA, per germline (reference sequence). This CDR3 contains 13 residues. CDR3 protein: CSASPESYNEQFF.

This chain uses TRBV7-9 with TRBJ2-1; TCRdb returns TRBD1, unconfirmable since there is no DNA. The CDR3 consists of 15 residues. CDR1 is SEHNR, CDR2 FQNEAQ, per germline (reference sequence). Here the CDR3 reads CASSLDRGTHNEQFF. Together with reference TRBV7-9 and TRBJ2-1, the CDR3 gives the full variable domain: DTGVSQNPRHKITKRGQNVTFRCDPISEHNRLYWYRQTLGQGPEFLTYFQNEAQLEKSRLLSDRFSAERPKGSFSTLEIQRTEQGDSAMYLCASSLDRGTHNEQFFGPGTRLTVL.

Here the CDR3 reads CASSDPSGHHNEQFF. This sequence joins TRBV5-1 and TRBJ2-1; without DNA, the TCRdb call of TRBD2 cannot be checked. Germline loops: CDR1 SGHRS, CDR2 YFSETQ. CDR3 length: 15 amino acids.

J is TRBJ2-6 and V is TRBV2. Per the germline V gene, CDR1 is SNHLY and CDR2 is FYNNEI. The CDR3 is 16 amino acids. CDR3 amino acids: CASSESQNSGANVLTF.

V and J are TRBV19 and TRBJ2-6. Germline lookup yields CDR1 LNHDA and CDR2 SQIVND (reference sequence). The CDR3 sequence is 16 residues long. CDR3 residues: CASSNTTGSGANVLTF.

The V call is TRBV20-1, the J call TRBJ2-2; without DNA, the TCRdb call of TRBD2 cannot be checked. CDR1 and CDR2 (germline): DFQATT, SNEGSKA (reference sequence). The length of the CDR3 is 16 residues. The CDR3 sequence: CSAPHSGSLSTGELFF.

The chain has TRBV6-2 or TRBV6-3 and TRBJ2-1; TCRdb reports TRBD2, a call that lacks DNA to check it against. CDR1 and CDR2 (germline): MNHEY, SVGEGT. The CDR3 is made up of 15 amino acids. The CDR3 protein is CASSYLAGAHNEQFF.

The rearrangement joins TRBV28 to TRBJ2-7; lacking DNA, the TRBD1 call made by TCRdb goes unchecked. Germline V gene lookup returns CDR1 MDHEN and CDR2 SYDVKM. The CDR3 has 12 residues. The chain's CDR3 is CASRQGDYEQYF. The full variable domain, completed using reference TRBV28 and TRBJ2-7, is DVKVTQSSRYLVKRTGEKVFLECVQDMDHENMFWYRQDPGLGLRLIYFSYDVKMKEKGDIPEGYSVSREKKERFSLILESASTNQTSMYLCASRQGDYEQYFGPGTRLTVT.

CDR3: CASSKRRGDEQYF. The chain employs TRBV6-6 and TRBJ2-7; TCRdb picks TRBD2, but there is no DNA to check that call. The CDR3 extends over 13 amino acids. Germline lookup yields CDR1 MNHNY and CDR2 SVGAGI (reference sequence).

The V gene is TRBV9, the J gene TRBJ1-6; with no DNA, the TCRdb D assignment of TRBD1 cannot be verified. Germline-derived CDR1 and CDR2 are SGDLS and YYNGEE. The CDR3 is 16 residues long. The CDR3 reads CASSVGSMGDNSPLHF.

The rearrangement joins TRBV7-3 to TRBJ1-2; TCRdb designates TRBD1, a call that cannot be tested without DNA. The CDR3 covers 16 residues. CDR1 SGHTA and CDR2 FQGTGA come from the germline V gene. CDR3 protein: CASSPEPGQGAYGYTF.

The J gene is TRBJ2-3, the V gene TRBV9; TCRdb lists TRBD1, though no DNA is available to test this call. The CDR3 sequence is 15 residues long. Germline V gives CDR1 SGDLS, CDR2 YYNGEE. The CDR3 spells CASTQGGIGTDTQYF.